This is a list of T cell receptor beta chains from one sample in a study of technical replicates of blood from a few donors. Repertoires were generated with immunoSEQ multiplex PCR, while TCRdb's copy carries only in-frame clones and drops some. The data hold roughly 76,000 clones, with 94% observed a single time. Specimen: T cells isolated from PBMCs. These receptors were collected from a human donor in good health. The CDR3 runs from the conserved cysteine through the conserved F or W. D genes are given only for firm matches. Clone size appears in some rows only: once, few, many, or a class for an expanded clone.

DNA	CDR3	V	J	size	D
TGCGCCAGCAGCCAAGAGACAGGTTTAAACATTCAGTACTTC	CASSQETGLNIQYF	TRBV4-1	TRBJ2-4	-	-
TGCGCCAGCAGCTTGGGACAGGGGCTCGACGAGCAGTACTTC	CASSLGQGLDEQYF	TRBV5-1	TRBJ2-7	-	TRBD1
TGCGCCAGCAGCCGCCCGGGAGCAACCTACGAGCAGTACTTC	CASSRPGATYEQYF	TRBV4-1	TRBJ2-7	-	-
TGTGCCAGCAGTCCGGGACAGGGTTACAATCAGCCCCAGCATTTT	CASSPGQGYNQPQHF	TRBV25-1	TRBJ1-5	-	TRBD1
TGTGCCAGCAGCTTTAACGAGCCCTATGGCTACACCTTC	CASSFNEPYGYTF	TRBV7-3	TRBJ1-2	-	-
TGTGCCAGCAGCTTGGAGGACAGAAATAATTCACCCCTCCACTTT	CASSLEDRNNSPLHF	TRBV5-4	TRBJ1-6	-	-
TGTGCCAGCAGCCCCGGGACAGGGGTCGATGAGCAGTTCTTC	CASSPGTGVDEQFF	TRBV9	TRBJ2-1	-	TRBD1
TGTGCCTGGAGTGTAAGACTGGGAGTGAACGGGGAGCTGTTTTTT	CAWSVRLGVNGELFF	TRBV30	TRBJ2-2	-	-
TGCGCCAGCAACATACCCCGGGACAGGGGTGTAGAGACCCAGTACTTC	CASNIPRDRGVETQYF	TRBV5-1	TRBJ2-5	-	TRBD1
TGTGCCAGCAGTTTTACTAGCGGGACGGGTGAGCAGTTCTTC	CASSFTSGTGEQFF	TRBV27	TRBJ2-1	-	TRBD2
TGTGCCAGCAGCTTCCCCGCAGATACGCAGTATTTT	CASSFPADTQYF	TRBV7-9	TRBJ2-3	-	-
TGTGCCACCTCATCTAAGAGCTCCTACAATGAGCAGTTCTTC	CATSSKSSYNEQFF	TRBV5-4	TRBJ2-1	-	-
TGTGCCAGCAGCTTGGGCTTGGACGAGCAGTACTTC	CASSLGLDEQYF	TRBV7-9	TRBJ2-7	-	-
TGTGCCAGCAGTCAGACGGGAATGAACACTGAAGCTTTCTTT	CASSQTGMNTEAFF	TRBV28	TRBJ1-1	-	-
TGTGCCAGCAGCGTAGGCAGGGATTCCTATGGCTACACCTTC	CASSVGRDSYGYTF	TRBV9	TRBJ1-2	-	-
TGTGCCAGCAGCCCACAGGGTCTAGATGGCTACACCTTC	CASSPQGLDGYTF	TRBV5-5	TRBJ1-2	-	-
TGTGCCTGGAGCGACTGGCTTGGCGCGACCCATAATTCACCCCTCCACTTT	CAWSDWLGATHNSPLHF	TRBV30	TRBJ1-6	once	-
TGTGCCAGCAGCCTCTTAGCGGGAGGCACAGATACGCAGTATTTT	CASSLLAGGTDTQYF	TRBV14	TRBJ2-3	-	TRBD2
TGCGCCAGCAGCACAAGACCGACAGGTCACGAGCAGTACTTC	CASSTRPTGHEQYF	TRBV5-1	TRBJ2-7	-	-
TGTGCCAGCAGCTTCAGAATTGGACAGGGGATAAAGAGCAATCAGCCCCAGCATTTT	CASSFRIGQGIKSNQPQHF	TRBV7-9	TRBJ1-5	-	TRBD1
TGTGCCAGCAGTTACTCGGACAGCCACACTGAAGCTTTCTTT	CASSYSDSHTEAFF	TRBV6-5	TRBJ1-1	-	-
TGCGCCAGCAGCCAAGATCTATATAGCAATCAGCCCCAGCATTTT	CASSQDLYSNQPQHF	TRBV4-1	TRBJ1-5	-	-
TGTGCCAGCAGTTTACAGGACAGGGGCTATGGCTACACCTTC	CASSLQDRGYGYTF	TRBV28	TRBJ1-2	once	TRBD1
TGCGCCAGCAGCTTGGGGACAGGGGTTGATGAAGCTTTCTTT	CASSLGTGVDEAFF	TRBV5-1	TRBJ1-1	-	TRBD1
TGTGCCAGCAGCCCCCGACTAGCGGGAGAGGATGAGCAGTTCTTC	CASSPRLAGEDEQFF	TRBV28	TRBJ2-1	-	TRBD2
TGTGCCAGCAGTTCCGGGACAGGGTCTGCAGATACGCAGTATTTT	CASSSGTGSADTQYF	TRBV6-6	TRBJ2-3	once	TRBD1
TGCGCCAGCAGCCTGGCGGGAAGAAATAATTCACCCCTCCACTTT	CASSLAGRNNSPLHF	TRBV4-1	TRBJ1-6	-	-
TGTGCCAGCAGTTTCTCAGGGCCCAATCAGCCCCAGCATTTT	CASSFSGPNQPQHF	TRBV27	TRBJ1-5	once	-
TGTGCCAGCAGTTTAGGCAGGACCGACAGCTCTGGAAACACCATATATTTT	CASSLGRTDSSGNTIYF	TRBV27	TRBJ1-3	-	-
TGTGCCAGCAGCTTAGAATCGCTAGCGGGAGTCGGGCATTTT	CASSLESLAGVGHF	TRBV11-2	TRBJ2-3	once	TRBD2
TGTGCCAGCAGTTTATATGGGGGAGGCCCCGACGAGCAGTACTTC	CASSLYGGGPDEQYF	TRBV27	TRBJ2-7	-	-
TGCGCCAGCAGCTTAGTTGGAGACAATGAGCAGTTCTTC	CASSLVGDNEQFF	TRBV5-1	TRBJ2-1	-	-
TGCGCCAGCAGCGGGACTGGGCCCCTCACCGGGGAGCTGTTTTTT	CASSGTGPLTGELFF	TRBV5-1	TRBJ2-2	-	-
TGTGCCAGCTCACCAGACGGGACTACCCAAGAGACCCAGTACTTC	CASSPDGTTQETQYF	TRBV18	TRBJ2-5	once	TRBD2
TGTGCCAGCTCACCGATCTCGACAGATTTGAACGAGCAGTACTTC	CASSPISTDLNEQYF	TRBV18	TRBJ2-7	once	-
TGTGCCAGCAGCCAAAGTGGGGGGGCAGAGACCCAGTACTTC	CASSQSGGAETQYF	TRBV7-3	TRBJ2-5	-	-
TGTGCCTCCGATCAGACAGGGGCCATTGAAGCTTTCTTT	CASDQTGAIEAFF	TRBV30	TRBJ1-1	-	TRBD1
TGTGCCAGCAGTGAAGGGCCAGGGGAAGCCTACAATGAGCAGTTCTTC	CASSEGPGEAYNEQFF	TRBV2	TRBJ2-1	-	-
TGTGCCAGCAGCTCCGACCCAAGCGGGAGGTCCTTCTCCTACGAGCAGTACTTC	CASSSDPSGRSFSYEQYF	TRBV7-9	TRBJ2-7	once	TRBD2
TGTGCCAGCAGCCACAGGGCAGATACGCAGTATTTT	CASSHRADTQYF	TRBV7-9	TRBJ2-3	-	-
TGTGCCAGCAGCCAAGTGGAGGGGAGTGGCGACAATGAGCAGTTCTTC	CASSQVEGSGDNEQFF	TRBV4-2	TRBJ2-1	-	-
TGCGCCAGCAGTGAGGGGACAGTGAGAACTGAAGCTTTCTTT	CASSEGTVRTEAFF	TRBV10-2	TRBJ1-1	-	TRBD1
TGTGCCAGCTCACCAAAAGAAGACAGGGGGCTGTACAATGAGCAGTTCTTC	CASSPKEDRGLYNEQFF	TRBV18	TRBJ2-1	-	TRBD1
TGTGCCAGCAGCTGGCAGGTAGAAGCTAACTATGGCTACACCTTC	CASSWQVEANYGYTF	TRBV7-2	TRBJ1-2	-	-
TGTGCCAGCAGCTCCCGGGACAGAAATCAGCCCCAGCATTTT	CASSSRDRNQPQHF	TRBV7-9	TRBJ1-5	-	TRBD1
TGTGCCATCACAGCCCCCGGGACACCGTCCGGGGAGCTGTTTTTT	CAITAPGTPSGELFF	TRBV28	TRBJ2-2	-	-
TGCGCCAGCAGCTTGGAGTGGGCCCGAGATGGCTACACCTTC	CASSLEWARDGYTF	TRBV5-1	TRBJ1-2	-	-
TGCAGCGTTAGACAGGAAGTAAATCAGCCCCAGCATTTT	CSVRQEVNQPQHF	TRBV29-1	TRBJ1-5	-	-
TGTGCCAGCAGACGAGACAGGGGTAATTATAGGAACACCGGGGAGCTGTTTTTT	CASRRDRGNYRNTGELFF	TRBV2	TRBJ2-2	-	TRBD1
TGCAGCGTTTTATTCCAGTTAGAGCAGTACTTC	CSVLFQLEQYF	TRBV29-1	TRBJ2-7	once	-
TGTGCTTGTCGGCCCGAAGGGAGGTCGTGGGATACGCAGTATTTT	CACRPEGRSWDTQYF	TRBV6-5	TRBJ2-3	-	-